The 13 T cell receptor beta chains presented below share a single source sample, sequenced in a study of blood T cells in healthy people across ages. The use of a sample-barcoded 5' primer and a J-beta primer mix characterized a second PCR of roughly 7 to 11 cycles. TCRdb ran MiXCR on the 5' RACE reads and lists one entry per CDR3 protein. The sample lists 700,000 or so distinct CDR3 sequences, around 43% seen once, with roughly 30% in the top ten. Source material: blood. The receptors come from a man older than 75 in good health.

The chain joins TRBV4-3 to TRBJ1-2; D remains unclear. The ends were cut back, 3 bases at V and 0 bases at J, with 8 bases in the middle. Germline V gene lookup returns CDR1 LGHNA and CDR2 YSLEER. This CDR3 is 14 amino acids long. In DNA form, the CDR3 reads TGCGCCAGCAGCCACCGGGCTGCTAACTATGGCTACACCTTC. This encodes CASSHRAANYGYTF.

The V call is TRBV9, the J call TRBJ2-3, with 7 bases aligning to TRBD2. The CDR3 loop spans 15 amino acids. Losses at the gene ends were 0 bases for V and 3 bases for J; bases not matched to a gene: 4. Germline-derived CDR1 and CDR2 are SGDLS and YYNGEE. The CDR3 spells CASSVAGGGTDTQYF. CDR3 nucleotide sequence: TGTGCCAGCAGCGTAGCTGGCGGGGGAACAGATACGCAGTATTTT.

The V gene is TRBV6-6, the J gene TRBJ2-5; no clear D gene. The CDR3 has 14 residues. Looked up from germline, CDR1 is MNHNY and CDR2 is SVGAGI (reference sequence). Trimming shortened V by 2 bases and J by 4 bases, and 11 bases separated the two germline ends. The CDR3 spells CASSYTGFIETQYF. The CDR3 DNA reads as TGTGCCAGCAGTTACACCGGGTTCATAGAGACCCAGTACTTC.

Concerning this clonotype: At one end the junction does not follow the germline gene, possibly because of a read error. J is TRBJ2-3 and V is TRBV7-2; D may be TRBD1 or TRBD2 (6 bases each). The CDR3 runs 13 residues. The V gene's germline CDR1 is SGHTA and CDR2 FQGNSA. The CDR3 coding sequence is TGTGCCAGCAGGGGGGGCAGGGAAGATACGCGGTATTTT. Amino acid sequence: CASRGGREDTRYF.

This clonotype was counted between two and nine times. The V and J genes are TRBV7-9 and TRBJ1-2; no clear D. V was pared by 5 bases and J by 6 bases, with 13 bases between. Germline CDR1 SEHNR, CDR2 FQNEAQ (reference sequence). The CDR3 loop spans 13 amino acids. CDR3 region: CASSDKGRDGYTF. The CDR3 bases are TGTGCCAGCAGCGACAAGGGAAGAGATGGCTACACCTTC.

To note about this clonotype: This may come from a read error, since a much larger clone is one base off. The chain carries TRBV20-1 and TRBJ1-2, with a possible D match to TRBD1 (5 bases). Germline CDR1 and CDR2: DFQATT and SNEGSKA (reference sequence). The CDR3 is 14 amino acids. For the CDR3, the DNA is TGCAGTGCTGTGGACCGCGTCGAGATATGGGGCTTCACCTTC. This gives the protein CSAVDRVEIWGFTF.

This clonotype was seen more than once but under ten times. The genes are TRBV20-1 and TRBJ2-5; D may be TRBD1 or TRBD2 (5 bases each). Per the germline V gene, CDR1 is DFQATT and CDR2 is SNEGSKA (reference sequence). CDR3 length equals 13 residues. V was trimmed by 3 bases and J by 5 bases, leaving 13 bases between them. CDR3 bases: TGCAGTGCTAGGGGGACCCTTTCGGAGACCCAGTACTTC. This codes for CSARGTLSETQYF.

This clonotype was counted only a few times. The chain has TRBV28 and TRBJ2-7; D may match TRBD1 or TRBD2 (5 bases each). The CDR3 is made up of 15 amino acids. Trimming removed 11 bases at V and 1 base at J, with 21 bases between. Germline CDR1 is MDHEN and CDR2 is SYDVKM. The CDR3 nucleotides read TGTGCCGGCATGTCTGGGGGTGGTAGATCCTACGAGCAGTACTTC. It codes for CAGMSGGGRSYEQYF.

In this sample, this clonotype turned up a few times. The chain carries TRBV20-1 and TRBJ2-3; 7 nucleotides line up with TRBD2. The CDR3 has 18 residues. Germline values: CDR1 DFQATT, CDR2 SNEGSKA (reference sequence). The V and J ends lost 5 bases and 0 bases, in that order; junction bases with no gene match: 17. This CDR3 reads CSASRLASEYKSTDTQYF. Here the CDR3 DNA reads TGCAGTGCTTCCCGACTAGCATCAGAGTACAAAAGCACAGATACGCAGTATTTT.

This clonotype was counted a few times. The genes are TRBV28 and TRBJ2-3; the match to TRBD2 covers 13 bases. The J segment lost 6 bases and the V segment lost 5 bases, leaving 8 bases of the junction unmatched. The germline V gene encodes CDR1 MDHEN and CDR2 SYDVKM. The CDR3 sequence is 16 residues long. CDR3 DNA sequence: TGTGCCAGCAGTACTCCCGGGACTAGCGGGACCGATACGCAGTATTTT. Translating gives CASSTPGTSGTDTQYF.

This clonotype has a count of ten or more. The chain recombines TRBV28 with TRBJ2-5; TRBD2 might be the D (5 bases). CDR1 and CDR2 from the germline V gene are MDHEN and SYDVKM. The CDR3 runs to 13 residues. V dropped 2 bases and J dropped 4 bases, with 8 bases sitting between them. CDR3 residues: CASSLTRGETQYF. Here the CDR3 DNA reads TGTGCCAGCAGTTTAACCCGGGGAGAGACCCAGTACTTC.

This clonotype showed up just a few times. The chain joins TRBV7-2 to TRBJ1-1, with D tentatively TRBD1 (5 bases). Germline values: CDR1 SGHTA, CDR2 FQGNSA. The CDR3 runs to 14 residues. V was cut by 6 bases and J by 1 base, with 12 bases left in between. CDR3: CASRLTAPNTEAFF. The CDR3 DNA reads TGTGCCAGCAGGCTGACAGCACCGAACACTGAAGCTTTCTTT.

The rearrangement links TRBV28 to TRBJ1-2; TRBD1 matches 8 bases. Germline V CDR1 and CDR2: MDHEN, SYDVKM. The V gene end was trimmed by 6 bases and the J gene end by 8 bases; junction bases not matched to a gene: 11. This CDR3 spans 14 amino acids. The CDR3 nucleotides read TGTGCCAGCAGCTTTTCCGGACAGGGAGGCGGCTACACCTTC. It encodes CASSFSGQGGGYTF.